This TCR beta chain was identified in a study of CD8+CD57+ T cells in acquired aplastic anemia. V lost 4 bases to trimming and J lost 3 bases; unmatched junction nucleotides: 8. Germline V CDR1 and CDR2: ENHRY, SYGVKD. This CDR3 region has 16 residues. Both TCR beta VDJ combination and CDR3 sequence profiling were carried out. Genomic DNA was the template for this profiling. MiXCR, applied by TCRdb to the reads, yields one record per CDR3 protein. The table has hundreds of thousands of distinct CDR3 sequences, around 72% seen once. The rearrangement links TRBV10-3 to TRBJ2-1, with 8 bases that match TRBD1. The sample comprised sorted CD4+, CD8+, or CD8+CD57+ T cells (not recorded which) from PBMCs. This TCR was recovered from a human donor in good health, serving as a control. CDR3 amino acids: CAISGRTGKGYNEQFF. CDR3 coding DNA: TGTGCCATCAGTGGGCGGACAGGGAAGGGCTACAATGAGCAGTTCTTC.